This TCR beta chain was obtained from a study of T cells expressing NK-cell markers. Across the whole study: HCMV serostatus: most of the eight sequenced donors positive, one negative.

About this clonotype: Its antigen is undetermined.

The CDR3 extends over 16 amino acids. From germline, CDR1 is MNHEY and CDR2 SVGAGI. Study results and limitations: Roughly six donors carried dominant NKG2C+ clonotypes that made up roughly 1.0-7.5% of their CD8+ T cells. Several donors' CD3+CD56-NKG2C+ cells were dominated by the same clonotypes.

TCRdb reanalyzed the 5' RACE reads, giving one entry per CDR3 protein sequence and no DNA. The table counts approximately 460,000 distinct CDR3 sequences; approximately 6.8% lies in the top ten. This clonotype originated in a woman aged 18 to 75 in good health. The sequenced material came from blood T cells: a sorted CD56 or NKG2C T cell subset, CD4+ or CD8+ T cells, or bulk PBMC T cells (not recorded which). The chain joins TRBV6-5 to TRBJ2-1; TCRdb outputs TRBD2, but without DNA this stays unchecked. CDR3 region: CASSYQTSGGPFEQFF.